These T cell receptor beta chains were read from a single sample in a study of T-cell reconstitution after alpha-beta-depleted transplantation in children. TCRdb re-called the PCR reads with MiXCR, one entry per CDR3 protein. The data hold more than 200,000 distinct CDR3 sequences, with more than 20% observed a single time. Material: PBMCs, obtained before TCRalphabeta/CD19-depleted stem cell transplant. The receptors were sampled from a girl between 2 and 10 years old with Fanconi anemia, due to receive a stem cell transplant. Each CDR3 is given with its conserved first and last residue.

TRBV29-1,CSVGQGNTDTQYF
TRBV6-1,CASNHGDLQETQYF
TRBV20-1,CSASWTFQETQYF
TRBV27,CASSTGLHNSYEQYF
TRBV20-1,CSASWGESGYEQYF
TRBV28,CASSLVPDTQYF
TRBV7-2,CASSLGVRVGYNEQFF
TRBV30,CAWSVADAGYGYTF
TRBV5-1,CASSLAASGAETQYF
TRBV20-1,CSARESTRGLYQETQYF
TRBV6-5,CASSGETQYF
TRBV3-1,CASSQLRGSVYNEQFF
TRBV20-1,CSAREGLVPTYEQYF
TRBV29-1,CSVWGGTEAFF